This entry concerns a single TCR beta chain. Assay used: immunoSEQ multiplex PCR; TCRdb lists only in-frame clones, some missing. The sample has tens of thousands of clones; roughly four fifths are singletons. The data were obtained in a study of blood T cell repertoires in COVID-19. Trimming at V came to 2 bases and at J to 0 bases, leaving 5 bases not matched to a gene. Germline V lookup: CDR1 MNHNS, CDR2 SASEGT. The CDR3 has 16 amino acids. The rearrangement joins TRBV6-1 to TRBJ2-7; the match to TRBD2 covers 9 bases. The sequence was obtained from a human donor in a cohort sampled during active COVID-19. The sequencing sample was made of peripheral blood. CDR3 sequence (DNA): TGTGCCAGCAGTGAAAGTGGCGGGGGGGTCTCCTACGAGCAGTACTTC. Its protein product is CASSESGGGVSYEQYF.